This T cell receptor beta chain came from a study of OX40 agonist ivuxolimab in advanced cancers. The wider study: Dose-escalation patients had hepatocellular carcinoma, melanoma, renal cell or head and neck cancer.

The method was immunoSEQ multiplex PCR; TCRdb's version includes in-frame clones alone and lacks a portion of them. The table includes fewer than 80,000 clones, 85% detected once. CDR3 length: 18 amino acids. Trimming stripped 0 bases from V and 0 bases from J, with 14 bases between. Sequenced here: CD4+ or CD8+ T cells sorted from blood, sampled in a trial of the OX40 agonist ivuxolimab. The rearrangement joins TRBV23-1 to TRBJ1-4, with D perhaps TRBD1 (5 bases). TRBV23-1 counts as an open reading frame of uncertain function. The receptor comes from an adult with an advanced solid tumor such as melanoma, head and neck, liver or kidney cancer. The CDR3 region has the DNA TGCGCCAGCAGTCAATCGAGCAGGGTTCTTTCAACTAATGAAAAACTGTTTTTT. It translates to CASSQSSRVLSTNEKLFF.